This is a list of T cell receptor beta chains from one sample in a study of cytomegalovirus exposure and HLA in healthy donors. The repertoire was sequenced with immunoSEQ multiplex PCR; TCRdb's copy has only in-frame clones and lacks some. The sample has around 90,000 clones, roughly four fifths seen once. The sequenced sample consisted of PBMCs. All receptors derive from a man younger than 45 in good health and CMV-seronegative. Both conserved end residues are trimmed from each CDR3.

V	J	CDR3
TRBV27	TRBJ1-1	ASSSFQQGPEAF
TRBV11-1	TRBJ2-7	ASSLGGRTYEQY
TRBV9	TRBJ2-1	ASSVDWDSYNEQF
TRBV29-1	TRBJ1-3	SVDQGSSGNTIY
TRBV19	TRBJ2-3	ASTDREPTDTQY
TRBV7-2	TRBJ1-2	ASSLMDRGLHGYT
TRBV7-9	TRBJ1-2	ASSPPGQGLSNYGYT
TRBV6-5	TRBJ1-2	ASSYSERDGYT
TRBV9	TRBJ1-4	ASSLSLSTTNEKLF
TRBV18	TRBJ1-1	ASSPLDGGAGTEAF
TRBV9	TRBJ2-7	ASSLDTYGGEQY
TRBV19	TRBJ1-5	ASKSATRYQPQH
TRBV29-1	TRBJ2-2	SVVGLAGLRGELF